Below, 21 T cell receptor beta chains from the same sample are listed, as sequenced in a study of OX40 agonist ivuxolimab in advanced cancers. The repertoire was sequenced with immunoSEQ multiplex PCR; TCRdb's copy has only in-frame clones and lacks some. The sample holds around 40,000 clones, around 87% seen once. Sample: CD4+ or CD8+ T cells sorted from blood, taken in a trial of the OX40 agonist ivuxolimab. These TCRs come from an adult with an advanced solid tumor such as melanoma, head and neck, liver or kidney cancer.

The rearrangement uses TRBV28 and TRBJ1-4; TRBD1 aligns across 8 bases. V lost 2 bases and J lost 7; bases outside the gene matches: 6. The CDR3 is 15 residues long. Germline loops: CDR1 MDHEN, CDR2 SYDVKM. The chain's CDR3 is CASSLPGQGGEKLFF. In DNA, the CDR3 is TGTGCCAGCAGTTTACCCGGACAGGGAGGTGAAAAACTGTTTTTT.

This chain uses TRBV5-1 with TRBJ2-7; D tentatively fits TRBD1 or TRBD2 (5 bases each). The CDR3 spans 13 residues. Germline V gene data show CDR1 as SGHRS and CDR2 as YFSETQ. V was shortened by 9 bases and J by 3 bases, with 16 bases between the two germline ends. The CDR3 DNA reads TGCGCCATCCCCCTCCCGGGACGCTACGAGCAGTACTTC. Translating gives CAIPLPGRYEQYF. The full variable domain, completed using reference TRBV5-1 and TRBJ2-7, is KAGVTQTPRYLIKTRGQQVTLSCSPISGHRSVSWYQQTPGQGLQFLFEYFSETQRNKGNFPGRFSGRQFSNSRSEMNVSTLELGDSALYLCAIPLPGRYEQYFGPGTRLTVT.

The gene calls are TRBV5-1 and TRBJ2-2; D might be TRBD1 (5 bases). Trimming stripped 7 bases from V and 7 bases from J, with 14 bases between. Germline values: CDR1 SGHRS, CDR2 YFSETQ. The CDR3 is made up of 13 amino acids. Here the CDR3 reads CASGARVDGELFF. CDR3 in DNA: TGCGCCAGCGGGGCACGGGTTGACGGGGAGCTGTTTTTT.

This chain uses TRBV5-4 with TRBJ2-5; unclear D gene. Germline CDR1 is SGHNT and CDR2 is YYREEE (reference sequence). CDR3 length: 13 amino acids. V was clipped by 2 bases and J by 5 bases, with 10 bases between them. The CDR3 DNA reads TGTGCCAGCAGCTTTAGGCAACGGGAGACCCAGTACTTC. Translation: CASSFRQRETQYF. Full variable domain (missing parts from reference TRBV5-4 and TRBJ2-5): ETGVTQSPTHLIKTRGQQVTLRCSSQSGHNTVSWYQQALGQGPQFIFQYYREEENGRGNFPPRFSGLQFPNYSSELNVNALELDDSALYLCASSFRQRETQYFGPGTRLLVL.

The rearrangement links TRBV12-5 to TRBJ2-3; 7 nucleotides agree with TRBD2. The germline CDR1 and CDR2 sequences are LGHNT and FRNRAP. The CDR3 is made up of 17 amino acids. The trim removed 3 bases at V and 0 bases at J, leaving 9 bases unmatched. The CDR3 sequence is CASGFLAETPSTDTQYF. The CDR3 DNA is TGTGCTAGTGGTTTCCTAGCGGAAACGCCTAGCACAGATACGCAGTATTTT.

The rearrangement links TRBV1 to TRBJ2-7. TRBV1 corresponds to a pseudogene. CDR3 length: 15 amino acids. This chain's CDR3 is CTSSQDRQRSYEQYF. CDR3 bases: TGCACCAGCAGCCAAGATCGGCAGAGATCCTACGAGCAGTACTTC.

This chain connects TRBV6-6 to TRBJ1-4; 7 bases match TRBD1. The V and J ends lost 0 bases and 7 bases, in that order; junction bases with no gene match: 5. This CDR3 contains 15 residues. Germline CDR1 MNHNY, CDR2 SVGAGI (reference sequence). The CDR3 is CASSYSEHRGEKLFF. The CDR3 DNA sequence: TGTGCCAGCAGTTACTCTGAGCACAGGGGTGAAAAACTGTTTTTT.

This clone was recorded only once. The V and J genes are TRBV6-6 and TRBJ2-1; 7 positions agree with TRBD1. Germline CDR1 is MNHNY and CDR2 is SVGAGI (reference sequence). V was clipped by 5 bases and J by 5 bases; unmatched bases: 3. CDR3 size: 13 residues. The DNA for the CDR3 is TGTGCCAGCAGTCGACAGGGCGACAATGAGCAGTTCTTC. Its translation: CASSRQGDNEQFF.

The chain joins TRBV9 to TRBJ2-1; 10 bases are a match to TRBD2. The V segment lost 10 bases and the J segment 5 bases; nucleotides outside the gene matches: 6. This CDR3 region has 13 residues. CDR1 is SGDLS and CDR2 is YYNGEE in the germline V gene. In nucleotides, the CDR3 is TGTGCCGGAAGCGGGGGGGCCCACAATGAGCAGTTCTTC. Amino acids: CAGSGGAHNEQFF.

Of note for this clone: The junction departs from germline at one end; a sequencing error may be responsible. The V gene is TRBV7-2, the J gene TRBJ1-6, with 7 bases identical to TRBD1. The CDR3 runs to 15 residues. CDR1 is SGHTA, CDR2 FQGNSA, per germline. The chain's CDR3 is CASSNRGQYTSPLHF. The CDR3 DNA reads TGTGCCAGCAGCAATCGGGGACAGTATACTTCACCCCTCCACTTT.

This clone was recorded a few times. The CDR3 DNA reads TGCGCCAGCAGCTTGGGCGGACTAGCGGGGGGGCGCGTCACCGGGGAGCTGTTTTTT. Amino acids: CASSLGGLAGGRVTGELFF. This chain joins TRBV5-1 and TRBJ2-2; 15 nucleotides align to TRBD2. V lost 0 bases to trimming and J lost 4 bases; unmatched junction nucleotides: 7. CDR3 length equals 19 residues. Germline CDR1 is SGHRS and CDR2 is YFSETQ. Complete variable domain (other parts from reference TRBV5-1 and TRBJ2-2): KAGVTQTPRYLIKTRGQQVTLSCSPISGHRSVSWYQQTPGQGLQFLFEYFSETQRNKGNFPGRFSGRQFSNSRSEMNVSTLELGDSALYLCASSLGGLAGGRVTGELFFGEGSRLTVL.

V gene TRBV4-2 combines with J gene TRBJ1-5; D call uncertain. The germline CDR1 and CDR2 sequences are LGHNA and YNFKEQ. CDR3 length equals 16 residues. Between the trimmed V and J ends, which lost 0 bases and 0 bases, there was a span of 9 bases. The DNA of the CDR3 is TGTGCCAGCAGCCAAGATGATGGGAATAGCAATCAGCCCCAGCATTTT. Protein sequence: CASSQDDGNSNQPQHF.

This clone appeared a single time. V usage is TRBV5-8 and J usage is TRBJ1-4; no definite D call. The V gene's germline CDR1 is SGHTS and CDR2 YDEGEE. This CDR3 comprises 17 residues. V lost 0 bases to trimming and J lost 0 bases, with 12 bases between them. CDR3 region: CASSLGKSPATNEKLFF. DNA of the CDR3: TGTGCCAGCAGCTTGGGAAAGTCTCCCGCAACTAATGAAAAACTGTTTTTT. Full variable domain (outside the CDR3, taken from reference TRBV5-8 and TRBJ1-4): EAGVTQSPTHLIKTRGQQATLRCSPISGHTSVYWYQQALGLGLQFLLWYDEGEERNRGNFPPRFSGRQFPNYSSELNVNALELEDSALYLCASSLGKSPATNEKLFFGSGTQLSVL.

This clone has a single count. V usage is TRBV5-1 and J usage is TRBJ2-5; 10 bases are a match to TRBD2. Trimming removed 4 bases from V and 6 bases from J; junction bases left unmatched: 12. The CDR3 totals 16 residues. The germline V gene has CDR1 SGHRS and CDR2 YFSETQ. The CDR3 loop is CASSPTLAGAPKTQYF. The CDR3 region has the DNA TGCGCCAGCAGCCCTACCCTAGCGGGAGCTCCAAAGACCCAGTACTTC.

The rearrangement links TRBV7-2 to TRBJ1-2; D call uncertain. Germline assignment: CDR1 SGHTA and CDR2 FQGNSA. The CDR3 length is 14 residues. The V and J ends lost 1 base and 4 bases respectively, with 10 bases between them. In DNA form, the CDR3 reads TGTGCCAGCAGCTTAGTAGGGCCCTCCTATGGCTACACCTTC. Translation gives CASSLVGPSYGYTF.

This clone appeared a few times. The genes are TRBV6-1 and TRBJ1-5; no clear D gene. The CDR3 is 14 residues long. V lost 3 bases and J 0 bases, leaving 6 bases between the germline ends. Germline V lookup: CDR1 MNHNS, CDR2 SASEGT. The CDR3 loop is CASSEQPSNQPQHF. The CDR3 region has the DNA TGTGCCAGCAGTGAGCAACCTAGCAATCAGCCCCAGCATTTT.

In its sample, this clone was seen a few times. The chain uses TRBV14 and TRBJ2-1; no clear D gene. Germline V CDR1 and CDR2: SGHDN, FVKESK. V was trimmed by 2 bases and J by 0 bases, leaving 11 bases between them. The CDR3 covers 16 residues. The CDR3: CASSQRPDSSYNEQFF. In DNA, the CDR3 is TGTGCCAGCAGCCAACGCCCGGATAGCTCCTACAATGAGCAGTTCTTC.

The rearrangement joins TRBV19 to TRBJ1-5; D gene unclear. This CDR3 has 12 amino acids. From germline, CDR1 is LNHDA and CDR2 SQIVND (reference sequence). Deletions cut 9 bases from V and 6 bases from J, with 12 bases between. The CDR3 spells CASNLGAQPQHF. In DNA, the CDR3 is TGTGCCAGCAACCTTGGAGCTCAGCCCCAGCATTTT.

The chain links TRBV7-3 to TRBJ2-2; D is possibly TRBD2 (5 bases). Looked up from germline, CDR1 is SGHTA and CDR2 is FQGTGA. The CDR3 runs to 14 residues. Trimming removed 4 bases from V and 6 bases from J, with 12 bases in between. Written as DNA, the CDR3 is TGTGCCAGCAGCTCATCCGGGGTGTCCGGGGAGCTGTTTTTT. It yields the protein CASSSSGVSGELFF.

The chain has TRBV30 and TRBJ2-7; 9 bases match TRBD2. The CDR3 is made up of 15 amino acids. CDR1 GTSNPN and CDR2 SVGIG come from the germline V gene (reference sequence). V gave up 0 bases and J gave up 5 bases; unmatched junction bases: 8. CDR3 sequence (DNA): TGTGCCTGGAGTGTAATGGGACTAGCCTTAGACGAGCAGTACTTC. It is translated as CAWSVMGLALDEQYF.

The chain couples TRBV30 to TRBJ2-6; D is ambiguous. Trimming removed 7 bases at V and 0 bases at J, with 7 bases between. This CDR3 has 13 amino acids. The germline gives CDR1 GTSNPN, CDR2 SVGIG (reference sequence). This CDR3 is CASEISGANVLTF. In DNA, the CDR3 is TGTGCCTCCGAAATCTCTGGGGCCAACGTCCTGACTTTC. The full variable domain, completed using reference TRBV30 and TRBJ2-6, is SQTIHQWPATLVQPVGSPLSLECTVEGTSNPNLYWYRQAAGRGLQLLFYSVGIGQISSEVPQNLSASRPQDRQFILSSKKLLLSDSGFYLCASEISGANVLTFGAGSRLTVL.